This TCR beta chain comes out of a study of CD8 T cells in Susac syndrome. The study, taken as a whole, reports: Only a relatively small number of individuals were included in the TCR sequencing and HLA analysis.

CD8+ and CD4+ blood T cells underwent TCR beta sequencing. An amount of RNA that ranged from roughly 0.5 to 1 ug was reverse transcribed with random hexamers. By means of immunoSEQ multiplex PCR, TCR beta CDR3 spanning 54 Vbeta and 13 Jbeta underwent amplification. MiXCR, applied by TCRdb to the immunoSEQ multiplex PCR reads, yields one record per CDR3 protein. The sample has about 190,000 distinct CDR3 sequences, roughly 95% seen once. This clonotype was seen only a few times. Antigen unknown. The germline CDR1 and CDR2 sequences are KGHDR and SFDVKD. Trimming stripped 4 bases from V and 4 bases from J, with 12 bases between. CDR3 size: 14 residues.

This receptor was obtained from a human donor in good health. The V call is TRBV24-1, the J call TRBJ2-5; TRBD1 might be the D (6 bases). The sample comprised CD4+ T cells from PBMCs. The CDR3 bases are TGTGCCACCAGTGAACAGGGTCTAGTAGAGACCCAGTACTTC. Amino acid sequence: CATSEQGLVETQYF.